This is a list of T cell receptor beta chains from one sample in a study of blood T cell repertoires in COVID-19. The method was immunoSEQ multiplex PCR; TCRdb's version includes in-frame clones alone and lacks a portion of them. The table lists about 28,000 clones, 85% to 90% of them singletons. Sequencing was done on a sample of peripheral blood. The receptors were gathered from a human donor with acute or convalescent COVID-19. The donor label of this sample is uncertain. Each CDR3 is given with its conserved first and last residue. A D gene is named only where the DNA matches it firmly. Clone size is stated in some rows and not others, as once, few, many or a class when expanded.

>TRBJ1-5|.|.|TRBV5-1
CASSLGGDQPQHF
TGCGCCAGCAGCTTGGGAGGAGACCAGCCCCAGCATTTT
>TRBJ2-2|once|.|TRBV29-1
CSVEGLARGTGELFF
TGCAGCGTTGAAGGGCTAGCCCGGGGCACCGGGGAGCTGTTTTTT
>TRBJ1-1|.|.|TRBV6-4
CASQRRVEGAEAFF
TGTGCCAGCCAGCGTAGGGTGGAAGGGGCTGAAGCTTTCTTT
>TRBJ2-7|.|TRBD2|TRBV27
CASSGSRLAGTYEQYF
TGTGCCAGCAGTGGGAGCCGACTAGCGGGAACGTACGAGCAGTACTTC
>TRBJ2-5|.|TRBD2|TRBV30
CAWGAGGLGTQYF
TGTGCCTGGGGGGCGGGAGGGCTCGGGACCCAGTACTTC
>TRBJ1-2|.|TRBD1|TRBV2
CASSNRGRIELSDGYTF
TGTGCCAGCAGTAACAGGGGGCGCATAGAGCTCTCCGATGGCTACACCTTC
>TRBJ2-7|.|TRBD2|TRBV2
CASRAGGYEQYF
TGTGCCAGCCGAGCGGGAGGTTACGAGCAGTACTTC
>TRBJ2-7|.|TRBD2|TRBV5-1
CASSLIGLAGYEQYF
TGCGCCAGCAGCTTGATAGGACTAGCGGGCTACGAGCAGTACTTC
>TRBJ2-2|once|.|TRBV6-5
CATPYRGNTGELFF
TGTGCCACCCCCTACCGGGGGAACACCGGGGAGCTGTTTTTT
>TRBJ2-5|once|TRBD2|TRBV4-2
CASSQAALAGGGETQYF
TGTGCCAGCAGCCAAGCGGCCCTAGCGGGGGGTGGGGAGACCCAGTACTTC
>TRBJ1-2|.|.|TRBV19
CASMEGLRGYTF
TGTGCCAGTATGGAGGGATTGCGAGGCTACACCTTC
>TRBJ2-1|once|TRBD1|TRBV10-1
CASSEKTGGNEQFF
TGCGCCAGCAGTGAGAAGACAGGGGGCAATGAGCAGTTCTTC
>TRBJ1-4|.|TRBD1|TRBV6-2/TRBV6-3
CASSPGQGTTNEKLFF
TGTGCCAGCAGCCCGGGACAGGGAACAACTAATGAAAAACTGTTTTTT